Below, 17 T cell receptor beta chains from the same sample are listed, as sequenced in a study of blood T cell repertoires in COVID-19. Sequenced by immunoSEQ multiplex PCR; TCRdb stores in-frame clones only, minus some. The sample shows some 130,000 clones, approximately 90% of them seen only once. Specimen: peripheral blood. Receptors were obtained from a man aged 55 to 70 with active or convalescent COVID-19.

This clone was picked up one time. V usage is TRBV10-3 and J usage is TRBJ1-2; 7 bases fit TRBD1. The CDR3 loop spans 15 amino acids. Germline-derived CDR1 and CDR2 are ENHRY and SYGVKD. Unmatched junction bases numbered 6, after V lost 3 bases and J lost 2 bases. In DNA form, the CDR3 reads TGTGCCATCAGTGACTTCGGGACAGACAACTATGGCTACACCTTC. This sequence encodes CAISDFGTDNYGYTF.

This chain links TRBV6-1 with TRBJ2-3; 8 bases line up with TRBD1. The CDR3 totals 15 residues. Trimming removed 6 bases from V and 2 bases from J; junction bases left unmatched: 7. CDR1 MNHNS and CDR2 SASEGT come from the germline V gene. The CDR3 here is CASRPGQGSTDTQYF. The DNA of the CDR3 is TGTGCCAGCAGACCAGGACAGGGTTCCACAGATACGCAGTATTTT.

The table lists this clone with a count of one. CDR3 protein: CAWSKALQGGNQPQHF. The CDR3 coding sequence is TGTGCCTGGAGTAAAGCTCTACAGGGTGGGAATCAGCCCCAGCATTTT. The chain links TRBV30 to TRBJ1-5, with a weak D call TRBD1 (6 bases). Germline V gene data show CDR1 as GTSNPN and CDR2 as SVGIG (reference sequence). This CDR3 comprises 16 residues. Trimming cost V 2 bases and J 4 bases, with 18 bases left between them.

This clone has at least ten counts. The chain employs TRBV5-1 and TRBJ2-7; D call uncertain. CDR1 is SGHRS, CDR2 YFSETQ, per germline. The length of the CDR3 is 15 residues. Trimming removed 3 bases at V and 1 base at J, with 14 bases between. CDR3 nucleotide sequence: TGCGCCAGCAGCTCGATCTCAGGTGGGTCCTACGAGCAGTACTTC. Translated: CASSSISGGSYEQYF.

This chain connects TRBV5-1 to TRBJ1-2; 8 positions match TRBD1. CDR3 length: 14 residues. CDR1 is SGHRS and CDR2 is YFSETQ in the germline V gene. With 4 bases clipped from V and 3 bases from J, the junction kept 5 bases outside the gene matches. This chain's CDR3 is CASSLGQGDYGYTF. The CDR3 region has the DNA TGCGCCAGCAGCCTCGGACAGGGAGACTATGGCTACACCTTC.

The chain couples TRBV7-9 to TRBJ2-2; the D gene is possibly TRBD1 (6 bases). Trimming removed 6 bases at V and 4 bases at J, with 12 bases between. The CDR3 runs to 14 residues. Germline CDR1 reads SEHNR; CDR2 reads FQNEAQ (reference sequence). CDR3 nucleotides: TGTGCCAGCAGAAAGGGACACGGCACCGGGGAGCTGTTTTTT. This sequence encodes CASRKGHGTGELFF.

The rearrangement links TRBV12-3 or TRBV12-4 to TRBJ2-5; possibly TRBD2 for D (7 bases). V lost 5 bases and J lost 5, with 12 bases in between. The CDR3 extends over 13 amino acids. Here the CDR3 reads CASSPEGGETQYF. The CDR3 DNA sequence: TGTGCCAGCAGTCCCGAGGGGGGGGAGACCCAGTACTTC.

CDR3: CASSEGHSNQPQHF. The DNA for the CDR3 is TGTGCCAGCAGCGAGGGACACAGCAATCAGCCCCAGCATTTT. The chain joins TRBV28 to TRBJ1-5; D perhaps matches TRBD1 (6 bases). V dropped 6 bases and J dropped 1 base, with 10 bases sitting between them. There are 14 residues in the CDR3. The germline gives CDR1 MDHEN, CDR2 SYDVKM.

This CDR3 is CASSLQQNTEAFF. The DNA of the CDR3 is TGTGCCAGCAGCCTACAGCAGAACACTGAAGCTTTCTTT. This chain links TRBV6-5 with TRBJ1-1, with D hard to call. The V gene lost 6 bases and the J gene lost 1 base, with 9 bases spanning the gap. CDR1 and CDR2 from the germline V gene are MNHEY and SVGAGI. CDR3 length: 13 amino acids.

The rearrangement uses TRBV7-3 and TRBJ2-3; a weak D match, TRBD1 (5 bases). Germline CDR1 is SGHTA and CDR2 is FQGTGA. The CDR3 consists of 14 residues. V lost 3 bases, J lost 5 bases, and 12 bases lay in between. CDR3 region: CASSLTPRGDTQYF. Written as DNA, the CDR3 is TGTGCCAGCAGCTTGACCCCTAGGGGAGATACGCAGTATTTT.

This chain uses TRBV7-3 with TRBJ2-1; D gene unclear. V lost 3 bases, J lost 9 bases, and 9 bases lay in between. The CDR3 sequence is 12 residues long. CDR1 is SGHTA, CDR2 FQGTGA, per germline. CDR3 nucleotide sequence: TGTGCCAGCAGCTTCTCTACGGGTGAGCAGTTCTTC. Translated: CASSFSTGEQFF.

This chain links TRBV4-1 with TRBJ2-7; maybe TRBD2 (5 bases). Between the trimmed V and J ends, which lost 3 bases and 2 bases, there was a span of 23 bases. The CDR3 sequence is 18 residues long. In germline, CDR1 is MGHRA, CDR2 YSYEKL. The CDR3 protein is CASSQGPRTFLTPYEQYF. The CDR3 DNA reads TGCGCCAGCAGCCAGGGCCCGCGGACTTTTTTGACTCCCTACGAGCAGTACTTC.

The J gene is TRBJ2-1, the V gene TRBV5-4, with 11 bases fitting TRBD2. From germline, CDR1 is SGHNT and CDR2 YYREEE (reference sequence). The V and J ends lost 4 bases and 10 bases, in that order; junction bases with no gene match: 7. The CDR3 is 14 amino acids. The CDR3 is CASSTYGTSGEQFF. The CDR3 DNA is TGTGCCAGCAGCACCTACGGGACTAGCGGCGAGCAGTTCTTC.

In its sample, this clone was seen a few times. The chain couples TRBV6-2 or TRBV6-3 to TRBJ2-5, with 8 nucleotides matching TRBD1. V was pared by 4 bases and J by 1 base, with 8 bases of the junction left unmatched. This CDR3 has 16 amino acids. Germline lookup yields CDR1 MNHEY and CDR2 SVGEGT. The CDR3 here is CASSSRRDRSQETQYF. The CDR3 coding sequence is TGTGCCAGCAGTTCCCGCCGGGACAGGTCCCAAGAGACCCAGTACTTC.

This chain connects TRBV7-3 to TRBJ1-2; 12 nucleotides line up with TRBD1. J gave up 8 bases and V 1 base, and 8 bases lay outside the gene matches. This CDR3 has 16 residues. Germline V gene data show CDR1 as SGHTA and CDR2 as FQGTGA. The CDR3 protein is CASSLNAGQGAQGYTF. The CDR3 region has the DNA TGTGCCAGCAGCTTAAATGCGGGACAGGGGGCTCAGGGCTACACCTTC.

The CDR3 reads CASSSQGLGVTEAFF. The CDR3 DNA is TGTGCCAGCAGTTCACAGGGGTTGGGTGTTACTGAAGCTTTCTTT. The J gene is TRBJ1-1, the V gene TRBV7-8; 7 bases are shared with TRBD1. With V trimmed by 6 bases and J by 5 bases, 12 bases remained unmatched. Looked up from germline, CDR1 is SGHVS and CDR2 is FQNEAQ. This CDR3 region has 15 residues.

CDR3 protein: CASSSGPEETQYF. The CDR3 bases are TGTGCCAGCAGCTCAGGGCCCGAAGAGACCCAGTACTTC. This chain joins TRBV7-2 and TRBJ2-5; possibly TRBD1 for D (5 bases). Germline V gives CDR1 SGHTA, CDR2 FQGNSA. CDR3 size: 13 residues. V was cut by 4 bases and J by 3 bases, with 9 bases left in between.